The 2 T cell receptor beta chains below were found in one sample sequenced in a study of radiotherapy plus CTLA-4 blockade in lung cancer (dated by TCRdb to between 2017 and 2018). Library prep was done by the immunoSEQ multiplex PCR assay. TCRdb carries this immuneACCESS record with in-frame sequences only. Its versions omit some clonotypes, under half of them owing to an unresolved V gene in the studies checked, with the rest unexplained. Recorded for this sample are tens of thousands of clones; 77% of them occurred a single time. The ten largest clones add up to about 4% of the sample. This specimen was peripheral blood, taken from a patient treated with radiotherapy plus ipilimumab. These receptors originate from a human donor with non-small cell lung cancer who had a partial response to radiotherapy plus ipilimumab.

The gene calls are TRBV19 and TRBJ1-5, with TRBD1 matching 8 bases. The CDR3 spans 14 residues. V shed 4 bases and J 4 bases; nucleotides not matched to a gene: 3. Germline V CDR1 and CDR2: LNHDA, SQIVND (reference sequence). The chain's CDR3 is CASSTTGGNQPQHF. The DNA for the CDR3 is TGTGCCAGTAGTACAACAGGGGGAAATCAGCCCCAGCATTTT.

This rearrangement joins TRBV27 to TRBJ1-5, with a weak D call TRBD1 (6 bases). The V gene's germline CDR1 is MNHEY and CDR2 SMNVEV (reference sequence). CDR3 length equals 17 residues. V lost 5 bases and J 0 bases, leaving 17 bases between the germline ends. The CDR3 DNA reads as TGTGCCAGCAGTCCCGGGACACACGCCCTTAGCAATCAGCCCCAGCATTTT. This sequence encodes CASSPGTHALSNQPQHF.